This record covers a single T cell receptor (beta chain). This sample stems from a study of control samples from healthy donors and cancer patients. The CDR3 is made up of 12 amino acids. Trimming shortened V by 8 bases and J by 5 bases, and 15 bases separated the two germline ends. Germline assignment: CDR1 GTSNPN and CDR2 SVGIG (reference sequence). Some clones are missing from TCRdb's copy, which holds only in-frame ones; the method was immunoSEQ multiplex PCR. In the table there are some 170,000 clones, under 96% of which are singletons. The sample was blood. This receptor was obtained from a woman under 40 in good health. The chain recombines TRBV30 with TRBJ1-1; D uncertain. CDR3 bases: TGTGCCAGACGGGATCGACCAACTGAAGCTTTCTTT. It codes for CARRDRPTEAFF.